These 5 T cell receptor beta chains originate from one sample sequenced in a study of blood T cell repertoires in COVID-19 (dated by TCRdb to the early 2020s). Library preparation was by the immunoSEQ multiplex PCR assay. Drawn from immuneACCESS, this table holds only the in-frame rearrangements with V and J called that TCRdb kept. Clones are partly lost; checked studies trace under half to an unresolved V gene and leave the rest unexplained. Across this sample there are about 480,000 clones, with roughly 87% seen only once. The ten largest clones add up to around 0.9% of the sample. The sequenced sample was peripheral blood. All receptors derive from a man aged 18 to 30 with COVID-19, enrolled during active disease.

The J gene is TRBJ2-7, the V gene TRBV6-5, with a weak D call TRBD2 (6 bases). Trimming removed 6 bases from V and 3 bases from J, with 12 bases in between. There are 13 residues in the CDR3. CDR1 is MNHEY, CDR2 SVGAGI, per germline. This chain's CDR3 is CASSGSLNYEQYF. For the CDR3, the DNA is TGTGCCAGCAGCGGGAGTTTAAACTACGAGCAGTACTTC.

This chain connects TRBV3-1 (or the pseudogene TRBV3-2) to TRBJ2-1; weak D call: TRBD2 (7 bases). V lost 1 base, J lost 6 bases, and 22 bases lay in between. Germline lookup yields CDR1 LGHDT and CDR2 YNNKEL (reference sequence). CDR3 length: 18 residues. CDR3 sequence: CASSQVGLGGAIFNEQFF. The CDR3 DNA reads as TGTGCCAGCAGCCAAGTTGGTTTAGGGGGGGCCATTTTCAATGAGCAGTTCTTC.

V usage is TRBV7-8 and J usage is TRBJ2-3, with unresolved D. The CDR3 is made up of 16 amino acids. V lost 4 bases and J 4 bases, leaving 18 bases between the germline ends. CDR1 is SGHVS, CDR2 FQNEAQ, per germline. The chain's CDR3 is CASSSRLGAFADTQYF. The CDR3 bases are TGTGCCAGCAGCTCTAGGCTCGGCGCTTTTGCAGATACGCAGTATTTT.

The chain links TRBV16 to TRBJ2-3; D is unclear. Trimming removed 4 bases from V and 4 bases from J, with 12 bases in between. This CDR3 has 14 residues. Germline CDR1 KGHSY, CDR2 FQNENV. The CDR3 reads CASSPSRSADTQYF. The DNA for the CDR3 is TGTGCCAGCAGCCCATCACGGAGCGCAGATACGCAGTATTTT.

The chain couples TRBV4-2 to TRBJ1-1, with 9 bases fitting TRBD1. The CDR3 consists of 13 residues. The V gene's germline CDR1 is LGHNA and CDR2 YNFKEQ. V lost 1 base and J lost 10; bases outside the gene matches: 4. CDR3 DNA sequence: TGTGCCAGCAGCCAAGGGGGACAGGGCTCAGCTTTCTTT. Residues: CASSQGGQGSAFF.